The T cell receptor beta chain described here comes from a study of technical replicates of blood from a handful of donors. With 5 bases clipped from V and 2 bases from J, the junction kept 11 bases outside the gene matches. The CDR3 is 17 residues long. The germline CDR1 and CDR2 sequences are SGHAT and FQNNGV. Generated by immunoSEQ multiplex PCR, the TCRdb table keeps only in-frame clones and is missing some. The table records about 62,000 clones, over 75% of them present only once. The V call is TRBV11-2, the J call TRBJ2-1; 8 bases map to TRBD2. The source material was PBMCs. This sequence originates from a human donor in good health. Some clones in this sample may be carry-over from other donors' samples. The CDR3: CASSRDGGTSTYNEQFF. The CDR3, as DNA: TGTGCCAGCAGCCGCGATGGCGGGACTAGTACCTACAATGAGCAGTTCTTC.